These T cell receptor beta chains were read from a single sample in a study of cytotoxic CD8 clonotypes in ibrutinib-treated CLL. This table comes from immunoSEQ multiplex PCR, and its TCRdb copy is limited to in-frame clones, with some not included. The sample gives about 200,000 clones, approximately 70% of which show up once; 5.9% is in the top ten. The specimen was PBMCs, collected after 12 months of ibrutinib treatment. The receptor source for this set is a human donor with chronic lymphocytic leukemia. CDR3s include the opening cysteine and the closing phenylalanine or tryptophan.

TRBJ1-2	TRBV19	CASSSRGYGYTF
TRBJ2-1	TRBV7-9	CASNWQGQNEQFF
TRBJ2-3	TRBV11-2	CASSSQPAGVVDTQYF
TRBJ1-3	TRBV5-4	CASSFRDRGSGNTIYF
TRBJ1-1	TRBV7-2	CASSLGQGSTEAFF
TRBJ2-1	TRBV7-9	CASSPTGVFSYNEQFF
TRBJ1-1	TRBV30	CAWRQGGPPNTEAFF
TRBJ2-7	TRBV18	CASSPPGLGYEQYF
TRBJ1-2	TRBV30	CAWTGPTNYGYTF
TRBJ2-3	TRBV25-1	CASSGWRETDTQYF
TRBJ2-1	TRBV9	CASSLNQGTSGGRLNEQFF
TRBJ1-1	TRBV19	CASSIRGARGDTEAFF
TRBJ1-5	TRBV18	CASSPPGGTQHF
TRBJ2-3	TRBV5-1	CASSPGTSTDTQYF
TRBJ1-4	TRBV30	CAWSEGGLPATNEKLFF
TRBJ2-7	TRBV15	CATSTSISYEQYF
TRBJ1-2	TRBV30	CAWRAAGAVYRGYTF
TRBJ2-5	TRBV7-2	CASSPGTSRETQYF
TRBJ2-7	TRBV5-1	CASSSLFGRDYEQYF
TRBJ1-3	TRBV28	CASSGPTGPSGNTIYF
TRBJ1-1	TRBV7-9	CASSQRSTVNTEAFF
TRBJ1-5	TRBV5-1	CASSLSGSTGLANQPQHF
TRBJ2-3	TRBV5-6	CASSLERKGAGGNTQYF
TRBJ2-7	TRBV5-1	CASSVSGQTYEQYF
TRBJ1-2	TRBV6-5	CASSSVNSNGYTF
TRBJ1-5	TRBV20-1	CSASNNQPQHF
TRBJ1-4	TRBV18	CASSWDREEKLFF
TRBJ2-7	TRBV5-5	CASSFSSGRPYEQYF
TRBJ1-3	TRBV5-1	CASSLTTARDTIYF
TRBJ2-7	TRBV7-9	CASSAARQAVGEQYF
TRBJ1-6	TRBV27	CASSGSYNSPLHF
TRBJ2-5	TRBV27	CARETGTQYF
TRBJ2-1	TRBV6-5	CATYSGTSYNEQFF
TRBJ1-5	TRBV7-9	CASSLAQVNQPQHF
TRBJ1-2	TRBV6-5	CASRPQGVYGYTF
TRBJ1-6	TRBV7-9	CASSFTSSPLHF
TRBJ2-5	TRBV5-4	CASSPEGRDGETQYF
TRBJ1-1	TRBV5-8	CASSLWVAGTEAFF
TRBJ1-1	TRBV18	CASSLDRNTEAFF
TRBJ1-2	TRBV30	CAWSVVGQNYGYTF
TRBJ1-1	TRBV25-1	CASSDPGGSVSAFF
TRBJ2-3	TRBV30	CAWSEGGRAFADTQYF
TRBJ1-2	TRBV5-1	CASSFGDSYGYTF
TRBJ2-5	TRBV7-6	CASSLRDSQETQYF
TRBJ2-2	TRBV4-3	CASSQVVQGLRGELFF
TRBJ1-5	TRBV30	CAWSLLTGVNQPQHF
TRBJ2-2	TRBV30	CAWGSSRTGELFF
TRBJ2-1	TRBV6-6	CASGGTRYNEQFF
TRBJ2-2	TRBV12-5	CASGLIQGALLTGELFF
TRBJ1-5	TRBV30	CAWTVGGQPQHF
TRBJ1-6	TRBV5-6	CASSLGRANSPLHF
TRBJ2-1	TRBV6-6	CASGSAGGTYNEQFF
TRBJ2-3	TRBV9	CASSVGLADTDTQYF
TRBJ2-7	TRBV27	CASSWAESYEQYF
TRBJ1-2	TRBV28	CASSFLQGYGYTF
TRBJ1-6	TRBV6-5	CASSNEGAGSPLHF
TRBJ1-1	TRBV4-2	CASSRDRNTEAFF
TRBJ2-7	TRBV30	CAWLFRYEQYF
TRBJ1-6	TRBV10-1	CASSLPNSPLHF